A single sample gave rise to the 5 T cell receptor beta chains below, sequenced in a study of OX40 agonist ivuxolimab in advanced cancers. Sequencing used immunoSEQ multiplex PCR; TCRdb keeps in-frame clones, though not all of them. Seen here are some 99,000 clones, 80% to 95% observed once, and the top ten hold 1.5% to 2%. This specimen was CD4+ or CD8+ T cells sorted from blood, taken in a trial of the OX40 agonist ivuxolimab. All receptors derive from an adult with an advanced solid tumor such as melanoma, head and neck, liver or kidney cancer.

The chain recombines TRBV19 with TRBJ2-7; 7 nucleotides agree with TRBD1. Germline CDR1 is LNHDA and CDR2 is SQIVND (reference sequence). The CDR3 runs 16 residues. The V gene end was trimmed by 4 bases and the J gene end by 0 bases; junction bases not matched to a gene: 9. This CDR3 is CASSTTDRVGSYEQYF. The CDR3 DNA sequence: TGTGCCAGTAGTACCACCGACAGGGTTGGCTCCTACGAGCAGTACTTC. The full variable domain, with the rest looked up from reference TRBV19 and TRBJ2-7, is DGGITQSPKYLFRKEGQNVTLSCEQNLNHDAMYWYRQDPGQGLRLIYYSQIVNDFQKGDIAEGYSVSREKKESFPLTVTSAQKNPTAFYLCASSTTDRVGSYEQYFGPGTRLTVT.

This rearrangement joins TRBV27 to TRBJ2-3, with 13 bases identical to TRBD2. Germline V lookup: CDR1 MNHEY, CDR2 SMNVEV (reference sequence). The CDR3 contains 18 residues. The ends lost 1 base at V and 4 bases at J; junction bases unmatched: 8. For the CDR3, the DNA is TGTGCCAGCAGTTTATACTGGACTAGCGGGAGAAGTGCAGATACGCAGTATTTT. It codes for CASSLYWTSGRSADTQYF.

The chain couples TRBV7-3 to TRBJ1-2; weak D call: TRBD1 (5 bases). The ends were cut back, 5 bases at V and 8 bases at J, with 18 bases in the middle. CDR1 and CDR2 (germline): SGHTA, FQGTGA. This CDR3 comprises 14 residues. The CDR3 DNA follows: TGTGCCAGCAGCCTCCCGGAGGCAGGGATCGGCTACACCTTC. As protein: CASSLPEAGIGYTF.

The chain uses TRBV2 and TRBJ2-7; tentative D call: TRBD1 (5 bases). Trimming stripped 6 bases from V and 1 base from J, with 13 bases between. The V gene's germline CDR1 is SNHLY and CDR2 FYNNEI. The CDR3 is made up of 14 amino acids. The CDR3 sequence is CASSRQSRSYEQYF. In nucleotides, the CDR3 is TGTGCCAGCAGCAGACAGAGCCGGTCCTACGAGCAGTACTTC.

The chain recombines TRBV28 with TRBJ2-7; D is unresolved. The CDR3 runs to 12 residues. Trimming took 2 bases from V and 5 from J, leaving 7 bases between them. Germline CDR1 MDHEN, CDR2 SYDVKM. The CDR3 here is CASSLNNHEQYF. The CDR3 bases are TGTGCCAGCAGTTTAAACAATCACGAGCAGTACTTC.